One and the same sample provided the 28 T cell receptor beta chains below, sequenced in a study of blood T cell repertoires in COVID-19 (dated by TCRdb to the early 2020s). The library was produced with the immunoSEQ multiplex PCR assay. TCRdb obtained this table from immuneACCESS and retained in-frame rearrangements with V and J assigned. These tables miss some clones; where compared with another copy, unresolved V genes account for less than half of the shortfall, and the remainder is unexplained. The sample table records about 88,000 clones; about 92% of these occur just once. Of the sample, more than 6% is held by the ten largest clones. Sequencing input: peripheral blood. These receptors came from a man aged 18 to 29 with COVID-19, enrolled during active disease.

J is TRBJ1-6 and V is TRBV4-2; D ambiguous. The CDR3 covers 13 residues. CDR1 LGHNA and CDR2 YNFKEQ come from the germline V gene. V lost 4 bases and J 10 bases, leaving 11 bases between the germline ends. The CDR3 DNA reads as TGTGCCAGCAGCCCCCCCTTGGAGTCACCCCTCCACTTT. It codes for CASSPPLESPLHF.

V and J are TRBV15 and TRBJ2-4; 9 nucleotides agree with TRBD1. Germline values: CDR1 LNHNV, CDR2 YYDKDF (reference sequence). This CDR3 is built from 13 residues. Trimming removed 5 bases from V and 7 bases from J; junction bases left unmatched: 3. CDR3 protein: CATSGGTGNIQYF. For the CDR3, the DNA is TGTGCCACCAGCGGGGGGACAGGGAACATTCAGTACTTC.

The rearrangement links TRBV19 to TRBJ1-2, with D unresolved. Germline V gene sequence: CDR1 LNHDA, CDR2 SQIVND (reference sequence). The CDR3 runs to 11 residues. V was clipped by 3 bases and J by 6 bases, with 5 bases between them. The CDR3 is CASSIGNGYTF. In DNA, the CDR3 is TGTGCCAGTAGTATCGGGAATGGCTACACCTTC. Variable domain in full (rest from reference TRBV19 and TRBJ1-2): DGGITQSPKYLFRKEGQNVTLSCEQNLNHDAMYWYRQDPGQGLRLIYYSQIVNDFQKGDIAEGYSVSREKKESFPLTVTSAQKNPTAFYLCASSIGNGYTFGSGTRLTVV.

The chain recombines TRBV28 with TRBJ1-1, with 7 positions matching TRBD1. The CDR3 is 14 residues long. The germline gives CDR1 MDHEN, CDR2 SYDVKM. Trimming at V came to 5 bases and at J to 5 bases, leaving 8 bases not matched to a gene. The CDR3 DNA is TGTGCCAGCAGTCGCCGACAGGGAAGAACTGAAGCTTTCTTT. Amino acids: CASSRRQGRTEAFF.

The genes are TRBV11-1 and TRBJ1-3; tentatively, D is TRBD1 (5 bases). In germline, CDR1 is SGHAT, CDR2 FQDESV (reference sequence). V was shortened by 4 bases and J by 0 bases, with 7 bases between the two germline ends. This CDR3 is 14 amino acids long. CDR3: CASSYDSSGNTIYF. DNA of the CDR3: TGTGCCAGCAGCTATGACAGCTCTGGAAACACCATATATTTT.

The chain uses TRBV7-2 and TRBJ1-2; 8 nucleotides align to TRBD1. The CDR3 runs to 16 residues. The J segment lost 0 bases and the V segment lost 1 base, leaving 4 bases of the junction unmatched. Germline-derived CDR1 and CDR2 are SGHTA and FQGNSA. CDR3 protein: CASSLVGGQANYGYTF. The CDR3 DNA sequence: TGTGCCAGCAGCTTAGTAGGGGGACAGGCTAACTATGGCTACACCTTC.

This chain uses TRBV11-2 with TRBJ2-7; possibly TRBD1 for D (6 bases). V lost 3 bases, J lost 2 bases, and 14 bases lay in between. The germline CDR1 and CDR2 sequences are SGHAT and FQNNGV. The CDR3 runs 15 residues. CDR3 sequence reads: CASSLAPTGTYEQYF. The CDR3 coding sequence is TGTGCCAGCAGCTTGGCCCCGACAGGAACCTACGAGCAGTACTTC.

The genes are TRBV6-1 and TRBJ1-6; the D gene is possibly TRBD1 (5 bases). Germline loops: CDR1 MNHNS, CDR2 SASEGT. The CDR3 has 13 amino acids. V was trimmed by 3 bases and J by 11 bases, leaving 11 bases between them. CDR3 DNA: TGTGCCAGCAGTGAGGGCAGGGCAACACCCCTCCACTTT. This sequence encodes CASSEGRATPLHF.

The chain has TRBV4-1 and TRBJ1-6; TRBD1 is a possible D gene (6 bases). The CDR3 is 18 residues long. V was trimmed by 3 bases and J by 0 bases, leaving 15 bases between them. Germline V gene lookup returns CDR1 MGHRA and CDR2 YSYEKL. CDR3 loop: CASSHFWTESSYNSPLHF. The CDR3 DNA reads as TGCGCCAGCAGCCACTTCTGGACAGAGAGCTCCTATAATTCACCCCTCCACTTT.

This rearrangement joins TRBV7-9 to TRBJ2-7, with D tentatively TRBD2 (5 bases). CDR3 length equals 13 residues. Per germline, CDR1 SEHNR and CDR2 FQNEAQ (reference sequence). V dropped 5 bases and J dropped 6 bases, with 14 bases sitting between them. The CDR3 loop is CASSTNLEGEQYF. The CDR3 DNA sequence: TGTGCCAGCAGCACGAATCTAGAGGGCGAGCAGTACTTC.

CDR3 DNA sequence: TGTGCCAGCAGCCAAGTCCACTATTCAATGGGAAACACCATATATTTT. It translates to CASSQVHYSMGNTIYF. The chain links TRBV3-1 (or the pseudogene TRBV3-2) to TRBJ1-3; D remains unclear. CDR1 is LGHDT and CDR2 is YNNKEL in the germline V gene (reference sequence). The CDR3 runs to 16 residues. V lost 1 base and J 4 bases, leaving 14 bases between the germline ends.

CDR3 region: CASSELNPNQPQHF. As DNA, the CDR3 is TGTGCCAGCAGTGAACTAAACCCCAATCAGCCCCAGCATTTT. The V call is TRBV2, the J call TRBJ1-5; no firm D call. V was trimmed by 2 bases and J by 3 bases, leaving 8 bases between them. Germline V gene data show CDR1 as SNHLY and CDR2 as FYNNEI. This CDR3 spans 14 amino acids.

This chain uses TRBV4-1 with TRBJ2-7; 10 positions match TRBD1. Germline trimming cut 2 bases from V and 4 bases from J; bases unmatched to any gene: 8. Germline CDR1 is MGHRA and CDR2 is YSYEKL. The CDR3 has 16 amino acids. CDR3 amino acids: CASSQTPGQGRYEQYF. The CDR3 coding sequence is TGCGCCAGCAGCCAAACCCCGGGACAGGGGCGGTACGAGCAGTACTTC.

The V and J genes are TRBV10-3 and TRBJ2-6; 7 bases are shared with TRBD1. CDR3 size: 15 residues. V shed 7 bases, J shed 3 bases, and the junction held 6 bases outside the gene matches. CDR1 ENHRY and CDR2 SYGVKD come from the germline V gene. CDR3 region: CAITQGDYGANVLTF. DNA of the CDR3: TGTGCCATCACCCAGGGGGATTATGGGGCCAACGTCCTGACTTTC.

The rearrangement joins TRBV28 to TRBJ2-7; D is perhaps TRBD1 (5 bases). The CDR3 runs 15 residues. V was trimmed by 1 base and J by 4 bases, leaving 14 bases between them. CDR1 is MDHEN and CDR2 is SYDVKM in the germline V gene. The CDR3 nucleotides read TGTGCCAGCAGTTTATTTGCAGGGCGGATATACGAGCAGTACTTC. Residues: CASSLFAGRIYEQYF.

This chain connects TRBV19 to TRBJ2-7; 7 bases are shared with TRBD1. After removal of 6 bases from V and 4 bases from J, the junction contained 12 bases not matched to a gene. CDR1 LNHDA and CDR2 SQIVND come from the germline V gene (reference sequence). CDR3 size: 15 residues. The DNA for the CDR3 is TGTGCCAGTAGCCAACGAAGGGGGCCAGTATACGAGCAGTACTTC. This encodes CASSQRRGPVYEQYF.

J is TRBJ2-7 and V is TRBV10-3; 12 bases fit TRBD2. The CDR3 is 15 residues long. Trimming at V came to 4 bases and at J to 5 bases, leaving 6 bases not matched to a gene. Per germline, CDR1 ENHRY and CDR2 SYGVKD. The CDR3 nucleotides are TGTGCCATCAGTGGTCCCGGACTAGCGGGGCACGAGCAGTACTTC. Translated, it gives CAISGPGLAGHEQYF.

CDR3 bases: TGTGCCAGCAGTCAGACTAGCGGGTTGCCGCCGTCTACGAAGCAGTACTTC. Translation: CASSQTSGLPPSTKQYF. V and J are TRBV2 and TRBJ2-7; TRBD2 matches 10 bases. After removal of 5 bases from V and 8 bases from J, the junction contained 18 bases not matched to a gene. Germline V lookup: CDR1 SNHLY, CDR2 FYNNEI. This CDR3 spans 17 amino acids.

A few counts support this clone. An end of the junction does not agree with germline; a read error may underlie this. The chain couples TRBV30 to TRBJ1-4; 10 bases map to TRBD1. This CDR3 contains 13 residues. CDR1 GTSNPN and CDR2 SVGIG come from the germline V gene (reference sequence). The CDR3 is CASTPGQGWKLLF. The CDR3 coding sequence is TGTGCCTCTACTCCGGGACAGGGGTGGAAACTGCTTTTT.

The CDR3: CASSPRTSGNYNEQFF. DNA for the CDR3: TGCGCCAGCAGCCCTCGGACTAGCGGGAACTACAATGAGCAGTTCTTC. The chain combines TRBV5-1 with TRBJ2-1; 12 bases fit TRBD2. The V gene's germline CDR1 is SGHRS and CDR2 YFSETQ. The trim removed 4 bases at V and 3 bases at J, leaving 5 bases unmatched. This CDR3 has 16 amino acids.

The chain employs TRBV3-1 (or the pseudogene TRBV3-2) and TRBJ1-3, with 9 bases identical to TRBD1. The CDR3 totals 16 residues. Germline V gene data show CDR1 as LGHDT and CDR2 as YNNKEL (reference sequence). Germline trimming cut 4 bases from V and 4 bases from J; bases unmatched to any gene: 8. The CDR3 loop is CASSPIGQGPGNTIYF. The DNA of the CDR3 is TGTGCCAGCAGCCCGATAGGACAGGGGCCCGGAAACACCATATATTTT.

The V gene is TRBV4-3, the J gene TRBJ2-2; D is unclear. The germline V gene encodes CDR1 LGHNA and CDR2 YSLEER. CDR3 length equals 15 residues. Trimming took off 1 base at V and 7 bases at J, with 13 bases between the two ends. In nucleotides, the CDR3 is TGCGCCAGCAGCCAAGGTGGGCGTAGAAGCGGGGAGCTGTTTTTT. As protein: CASSQGGRRSGELFF.

CDR3 in DNA: TGTGCCAGCAGTTACGGCCTAGCGGGAGGTGAGCAGTACTTC. Its protein product is CASSYGLAGGEQYF. The V gene is TRBV6-5, the J gene TRBJ2-7, with 11 positions matching TRBD2. This CDR3 region has 14 residues. Germline-derived CDR1 and CDR2 are MNHEY and SVGAGI. J was trimmed by 7 bases and V by 2 bases; bases with no gene match: 4.

The chain employs TRBV4-2 and TRBJ2-1; 8 bases fit TRBD2. V lost 1 base to trimming and J lost 9 bases; unmatched junction nucleotides: 11. This CDR3 contains 16 residues. Germline-derived CDR1 and CDR2 are LGHNA and YNFKEQ. CDR3 protein: CASSQAWQAGVSEQFF. Written as DNA, the CDR3 is TGTGCCAGCAGCCAAGCCTGGCAAGCGGGAGTGAGTGAGCAGTTCTTC.

This rearrangement joins TRBV7-9 to TRBJ1-1; 7 nucleotides align to TRBD1. The CDR3 runs to 15 residues. Germline assignment: CDR1 SEHNR and CDR2 FQNEAQ (reference sequence). Trimming took 0 bases from V and 3 from J; bases not matched to a gene: 4. For the CDR3, the DNA is TGTGCCAGCAGCTTAGCGCAGGGGGTGGACACTGAAGCTTTCTTT. Translation: CASSLAQGVDTEAFF.

The rearrangement joins TRBV19 to TRBJ2-5; 8 bases line up with TRBD2. The J call may not be correct, given that the DNA end is closer to TRBJ2-7. The CDR3 has 14 residues. Germline V gene lookup returns CDR1 LNHDA and CDR2 SQIVND (reference sequence). The CDR3 is CASSIGSGIYEQYF. DNA of the CDR3: TGTGCCAGTAGTATCGGTAGCGGGATCTACGAGCAGTACTTC.

This sequence joins TRBV28 and TRBJ2-7; tentative D call: TRBD2 (6 bases). Trimming removed 5 bases at V and 0 bases at J, with 23 bases between. Germline CDR1 reads MDHEN; CDR2 reads SYDVKM. The CDR3 loop spans 18 amino acids. The CDR3 bases are TGTGCCAGCAGTCCAGAGGCTAGGACTACAGGTCCCTCCTACGAGCAGTACTTC. It codes for CASSPEARTTGPSYEQYF.

The V call is TRBV5-1, the J call TRBJ1-2; D is ambiguous. The V gene lost 0 bases and the J gene lost 0 bases, with 9 bases spanning the gap. CDR1 is SGHRS and CDR2 is YFSETQ in the germline V gene. CDR3 length equals 15 residues. The CDR3 DNA reads as TGCGCCAGCAGCTTGGGGTTTTCAGCTAACTATGGCTACACCTTC. Protein sequence: CASSLGFSANYGYTF.